The clone carrying this T cell receptor (beta chain) has at least ten counts. Its antigen remains unidentified. Trimming removed 3 bases at V and 0 bases at J, with 11 bases between. Per germline, CDR1 ENHRY and CDR2 SYGVKD. The CDR3 totals 16 residues. This entry belongs to a study of CD8+CD57+ T cells in acquired aplastic anemia. In the study overall: Sorting CD4+ and CD8+ cells gave DNA averaging approximately 3 ug. Study-level findings and limits: Overlapping CD8+ CDR3 repertoires of patients and controls contained under 30 shared sequences.

Genomic DNA constituted the template upon which TCR beta VDJ and CDR3 profiling was performed. A single record per CDR3 protein comes from TCRdb applying MiXCR to the reads. The table shows just over 400,000 distinct CDR3 sequences, with 65% to 75% occurring only once. This clonotype was obtained from a human donor in good health, serving as a control. Sequencing used sorted CD4+, CD8+, or CD8+CD57+ T cells (not recorded which) from PBMCs. The rearrangement links TRBV10-3 to TRBJ2-2; maybe TRBD2 (5 bases). CDR3 loop: CAISDRGPANTGELFF. CDR3 in DNA: TGTGCCATCAGTGACCGAGGGCCCGCGAACACCGGGGAGCTGTTTTTT.